The sequence of this T cell receptor (beta chain) was determined in a study of blood T cell repertoires in COVID-19. Losses at the gene ends were 5 bases for V and 2 bases for J; bases not matched to a gene: 4. The germline CDR1 and CDR2 sequences are SNHLY and FYNNEI. CDR3 size: 15 residues. Repertoires were generated with immunoSEQ multiplex PCR, while TCRdb's copy carries only in-frame clones and drops some. Among about 210,000 clones listed, approximately 83% were seen once. This clonotype was sampled from a woman between 40 and 55 years old with acute COVID-19. The V gene is TRBV2, the J gene TRBJ1-4, with 8 bases identical to TRBD1. The sequenced sample consisted of PBMCs or T cells enriched from blood (not recorded which). This CDR3 reads CASSPQGATNEKLFF. The DNA for the CDR3 is TGTGCCAGCAGTCCCCAGGGGGCGACTAATGAAAAACTGTTTTTT. The whole variable domain, filled in from reference TRBV2 and TRBJ1-4, reads EPEVTQTPSHQVTQMGQEVILRCVPISNHLYFYWYRQILGQKVEFLVSFYNNEISEKSEIFDDQFSVERPDGSNFTLKIRSTKLEDSAMYFCASSPQGATNEKLFFGSGTQLSVL.